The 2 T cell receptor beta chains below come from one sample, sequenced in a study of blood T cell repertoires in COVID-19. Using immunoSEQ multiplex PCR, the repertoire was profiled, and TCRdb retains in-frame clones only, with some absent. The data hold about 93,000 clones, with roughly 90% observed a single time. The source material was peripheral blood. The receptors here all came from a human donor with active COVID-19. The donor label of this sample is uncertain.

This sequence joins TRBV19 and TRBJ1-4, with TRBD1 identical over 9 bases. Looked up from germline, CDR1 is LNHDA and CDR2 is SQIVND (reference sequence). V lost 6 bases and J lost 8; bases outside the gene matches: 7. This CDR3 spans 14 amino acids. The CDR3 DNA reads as TGTGCCAGTAGCACCGGGACAGGGAACGAAAAACTGTTTTTT. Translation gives CASSTGTGNEKLFF.

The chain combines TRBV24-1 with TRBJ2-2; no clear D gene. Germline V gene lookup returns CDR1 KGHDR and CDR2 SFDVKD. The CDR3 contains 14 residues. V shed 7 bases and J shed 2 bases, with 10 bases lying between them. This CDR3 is CATRGSGNTGELFF. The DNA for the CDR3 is TGTGCCACCAGGGGTTCAGGCAACACCGGGGAGCTGTTTTTT.